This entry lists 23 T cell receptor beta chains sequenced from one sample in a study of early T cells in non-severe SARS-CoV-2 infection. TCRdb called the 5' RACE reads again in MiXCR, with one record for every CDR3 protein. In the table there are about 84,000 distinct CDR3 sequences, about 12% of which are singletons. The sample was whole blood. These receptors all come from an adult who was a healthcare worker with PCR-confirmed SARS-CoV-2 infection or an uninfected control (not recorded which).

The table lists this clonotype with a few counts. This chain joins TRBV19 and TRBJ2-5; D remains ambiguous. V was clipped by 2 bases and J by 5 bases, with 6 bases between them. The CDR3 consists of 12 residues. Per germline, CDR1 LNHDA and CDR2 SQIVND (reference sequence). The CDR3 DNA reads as TGTGCCAGTAGTATATCTGGGGAGACCCAGTACTTC. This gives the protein CASSISGETQYF.

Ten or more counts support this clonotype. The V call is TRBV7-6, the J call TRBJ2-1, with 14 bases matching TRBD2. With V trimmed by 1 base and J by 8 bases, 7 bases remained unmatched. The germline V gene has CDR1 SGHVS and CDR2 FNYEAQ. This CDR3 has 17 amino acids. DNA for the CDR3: TGTGCCAGCAGCTTAGTGCCTGGGACTAGCGGGAGCCATGAGCAGTTCTTC. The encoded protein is CASSLVPGTSGSHEQFF. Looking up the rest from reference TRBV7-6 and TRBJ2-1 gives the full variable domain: GAGVSQSPRYKVTKRGQDVALRCDPISGHVSLYWYRQALGQGPEFLTYFNYEAQQDKSGLPNDRFSAERPEGSISTLTIQRTEQRDSAMYRCASSLVPGTSGSHEQFFGPGTRLTVL.

The CDR3 DNA follows: TGTGCCAGCAGCGCGGGACATGGGGCGCTTATCTATGGCTACACCTTC. Translating gives CASSAGHGALIYGYTF. The V and J genes are TRBV28 and TRBJ1-2, with D possibly TRBD1 on 6 matching bases. CDR3 length: 16 residues. The germline V gene encodes CDR1 MDHEN and CDR2 SYDVKM. Trimming removed 6 bases at V and 4 bases at J, with 21 bases between.

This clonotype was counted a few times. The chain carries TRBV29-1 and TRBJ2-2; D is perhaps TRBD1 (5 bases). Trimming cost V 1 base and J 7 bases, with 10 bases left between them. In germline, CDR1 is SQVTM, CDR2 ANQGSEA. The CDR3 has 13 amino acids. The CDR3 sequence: CSVEVGAGGELFF. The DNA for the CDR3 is TGCAGCGTTGAAGTAGGGGCCGGCGGGGAGCTGTTTTTT.

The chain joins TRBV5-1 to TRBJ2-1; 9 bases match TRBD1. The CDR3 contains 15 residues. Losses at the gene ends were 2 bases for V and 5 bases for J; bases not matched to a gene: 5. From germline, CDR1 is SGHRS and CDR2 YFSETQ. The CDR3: CASSFGTGSHNEQFF. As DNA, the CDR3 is TGCGCCAGCAGCTTTGGGACAGGGTCGCACAATGAGCAGTTCTTC.

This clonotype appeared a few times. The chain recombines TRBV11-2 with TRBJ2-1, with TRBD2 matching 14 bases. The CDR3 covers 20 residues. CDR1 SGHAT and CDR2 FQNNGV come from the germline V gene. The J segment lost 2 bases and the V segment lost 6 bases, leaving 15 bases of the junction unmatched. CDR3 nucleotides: TGTGCCAGCAGTCTTAGGGATTCCGGACTAGCGGGAGGTACCTACAATGAGCAGTTCTTC. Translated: CASSLRDSGLAGGTYNEQFF. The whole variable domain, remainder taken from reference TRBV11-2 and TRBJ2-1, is EAGVAQSPRYKIIEKRQSVAFWCNPISGHATLYWYQQILGQGPKLLIQFQNNGVVDDSQLPKDRFSAERLKGVDSTLKIQPAKLEDSAVYLCASSLRDSGLAGGTYNEQFFGPGTRLTVL.

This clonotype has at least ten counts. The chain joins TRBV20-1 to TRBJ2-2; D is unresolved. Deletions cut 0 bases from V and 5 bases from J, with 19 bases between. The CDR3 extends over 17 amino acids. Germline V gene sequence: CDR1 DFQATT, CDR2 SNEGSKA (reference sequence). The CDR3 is CSARDVRAGVKTGELFF. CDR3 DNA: TGCAGTGCTAGAGATGTGCGCGCAGGAGTTAAAACCGGGGAGCTGTTTTTT.

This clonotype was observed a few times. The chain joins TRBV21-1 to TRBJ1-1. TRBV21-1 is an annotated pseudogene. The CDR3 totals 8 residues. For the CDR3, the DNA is TGTGCCAGCAAGCAAGCTTTCTTT. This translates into CASKQAFF.

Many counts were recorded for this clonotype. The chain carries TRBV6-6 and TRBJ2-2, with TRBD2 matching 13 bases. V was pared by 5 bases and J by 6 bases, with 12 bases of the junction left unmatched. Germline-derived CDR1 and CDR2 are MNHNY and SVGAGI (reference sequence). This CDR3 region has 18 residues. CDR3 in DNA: TGTGCCAGCAGTCCGGGACTAGCGGGACGCGTGACGGCCGGGGAGCTGTTTTTT. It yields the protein CASSPGLAGRVTAGELFF.

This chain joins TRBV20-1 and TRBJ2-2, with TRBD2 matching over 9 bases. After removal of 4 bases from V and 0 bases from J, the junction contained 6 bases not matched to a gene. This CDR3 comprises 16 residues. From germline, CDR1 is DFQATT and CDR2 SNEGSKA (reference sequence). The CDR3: CSANIAGVPNTGELFF. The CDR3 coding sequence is TGCAGTGCTAATATAGCGGGGGTACCGAACACCGGGGAGCTGTTTTTT.

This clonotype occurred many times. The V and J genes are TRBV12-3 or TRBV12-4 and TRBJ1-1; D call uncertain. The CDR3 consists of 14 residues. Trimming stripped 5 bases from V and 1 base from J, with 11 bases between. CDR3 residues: CASSVLSENTEAFF. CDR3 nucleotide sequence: TGTGCCAGCAGTGTTCTTTCCGAGAACACTGAAGCTTTCTTT.

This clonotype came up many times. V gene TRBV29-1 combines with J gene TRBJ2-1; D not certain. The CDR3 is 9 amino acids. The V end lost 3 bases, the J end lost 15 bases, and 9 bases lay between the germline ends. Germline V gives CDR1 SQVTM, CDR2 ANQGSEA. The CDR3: CSVDPPGFF. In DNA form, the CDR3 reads TGCAGCGTTGATCCTCCCGGGTTCTTC.

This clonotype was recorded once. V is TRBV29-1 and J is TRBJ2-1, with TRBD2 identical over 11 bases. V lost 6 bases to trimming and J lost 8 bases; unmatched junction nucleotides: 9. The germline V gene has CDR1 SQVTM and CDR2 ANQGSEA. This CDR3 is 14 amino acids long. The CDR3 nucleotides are TGCAGCGTCCTCCTCCCACTAGCGGGAGATGAGCAGTTCTTC. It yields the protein CSVLLPLAGDEQFF.

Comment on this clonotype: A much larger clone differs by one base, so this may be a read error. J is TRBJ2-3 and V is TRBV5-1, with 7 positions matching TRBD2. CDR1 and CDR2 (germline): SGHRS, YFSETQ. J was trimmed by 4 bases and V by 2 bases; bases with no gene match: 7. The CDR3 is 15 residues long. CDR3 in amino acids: CASSFNTGGPDTQYF. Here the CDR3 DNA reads TGCGCCAGCAGCTTTAATACGGGAGGCCCAGATACGCAGTATTTT.

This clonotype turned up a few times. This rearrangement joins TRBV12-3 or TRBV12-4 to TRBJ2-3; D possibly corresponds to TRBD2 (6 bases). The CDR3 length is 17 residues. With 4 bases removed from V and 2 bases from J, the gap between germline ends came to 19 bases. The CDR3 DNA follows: TGTGCCAGCAGTTACACTGCGGAGGGTACAAACACAGATACGCAGTATTTT. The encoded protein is CASSYTAEGTNTDTQYF.

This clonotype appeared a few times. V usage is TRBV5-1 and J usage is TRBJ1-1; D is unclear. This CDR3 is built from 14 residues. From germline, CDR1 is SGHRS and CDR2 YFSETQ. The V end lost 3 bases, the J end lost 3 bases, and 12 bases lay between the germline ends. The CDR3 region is CASSWSGRDTEAFF. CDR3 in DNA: TGCGCCAGCAGCTGGAGTGGGAGGGACACTGAAGCTTTCTTT.

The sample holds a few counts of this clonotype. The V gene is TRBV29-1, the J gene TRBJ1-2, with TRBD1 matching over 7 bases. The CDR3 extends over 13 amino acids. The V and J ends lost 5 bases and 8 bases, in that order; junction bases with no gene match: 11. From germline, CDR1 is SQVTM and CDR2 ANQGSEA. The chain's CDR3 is CSVRYDRANGYTF. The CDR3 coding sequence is TGCAGCGTTCGATACGACAGGGCGAACGGCTACACCTTC.

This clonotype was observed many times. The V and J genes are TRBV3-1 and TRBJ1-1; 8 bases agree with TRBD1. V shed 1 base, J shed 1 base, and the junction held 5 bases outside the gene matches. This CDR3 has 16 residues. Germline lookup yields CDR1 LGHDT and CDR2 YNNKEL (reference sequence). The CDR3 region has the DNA TGTGCCAGCAGCCAAGGGGCAGGGGGCACGAACACTGAAGCTTTCTTT. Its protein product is CASSQGAGGTNTEAFF.

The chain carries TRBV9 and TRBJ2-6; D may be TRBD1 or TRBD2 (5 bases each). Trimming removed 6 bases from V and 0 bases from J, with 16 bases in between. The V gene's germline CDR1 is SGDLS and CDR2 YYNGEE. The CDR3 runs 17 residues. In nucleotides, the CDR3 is TGTGCCAGCACCCTCTGGGACCGAAGCTCTGGGGCCAACGTCCTGACTTTC. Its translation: CASTLWDRSSGANVLTF.

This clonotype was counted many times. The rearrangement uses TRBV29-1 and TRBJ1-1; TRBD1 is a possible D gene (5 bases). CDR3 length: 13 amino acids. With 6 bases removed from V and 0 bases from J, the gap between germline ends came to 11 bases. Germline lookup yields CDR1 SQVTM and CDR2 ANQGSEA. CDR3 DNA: TGCAGCGTCCAGGGACGGTTGAACACTGAAGCTTTCTTT. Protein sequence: CSVQGRLNTEAFF.

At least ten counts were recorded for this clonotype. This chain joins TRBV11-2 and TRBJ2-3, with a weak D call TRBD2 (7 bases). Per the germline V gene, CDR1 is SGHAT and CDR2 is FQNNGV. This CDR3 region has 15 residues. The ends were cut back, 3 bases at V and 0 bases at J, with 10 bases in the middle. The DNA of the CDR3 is TGTGCCAGCAGCTTCACGGGGGGCAGCACAGATACGCAGTATTTT. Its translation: CASSFTGGSTDTQYF.

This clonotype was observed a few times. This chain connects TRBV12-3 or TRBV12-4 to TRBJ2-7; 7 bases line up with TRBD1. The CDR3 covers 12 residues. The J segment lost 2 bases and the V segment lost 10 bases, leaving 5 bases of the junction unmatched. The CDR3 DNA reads TGTGCCATTCGGACAGGTCCCTACGAGCAGTACTTC. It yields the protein CAIRTGPYEQYF.

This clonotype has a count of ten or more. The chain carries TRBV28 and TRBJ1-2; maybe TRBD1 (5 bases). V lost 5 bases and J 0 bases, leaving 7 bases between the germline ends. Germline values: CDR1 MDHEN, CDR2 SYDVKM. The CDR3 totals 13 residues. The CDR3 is CASSPGPNYGYTF. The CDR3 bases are TGTGCCAGCAGTCCGGGGCCTAACTATGGCTACACCTTC.